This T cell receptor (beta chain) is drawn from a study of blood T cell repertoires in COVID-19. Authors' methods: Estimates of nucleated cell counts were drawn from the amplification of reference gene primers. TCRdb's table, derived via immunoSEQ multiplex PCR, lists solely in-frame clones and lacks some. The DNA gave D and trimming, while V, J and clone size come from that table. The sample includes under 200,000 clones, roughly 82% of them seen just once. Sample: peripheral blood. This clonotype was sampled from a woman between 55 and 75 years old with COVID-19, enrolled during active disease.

CDR3 loop: CASSQPRTGGGNEQFF. CDR3 sequence (DNA): TGTGCCAGCAGCCAACCCCGGACAGGGGGTGGGAATGAGCAGTTCTTC. The chain carries TRBV5-6 and TRBJ2-1; 10 nucleotides agree with TRBD1. Trimming took 4 bases from V and 7 from J; bases not matched to a gene: 11. The CDR3 extends over 16 amino acids. From germline, CDR1 is SGHDT and CDR2 YYEEEE.